Below, 18 T cell receptor beta chains from the same sample are listed, as sequenced in a study of blood T cell repertoires in COVID-19. Sequencing was performed with immunoSEQ multiplex PCR; in TCRdb, only in-frame clones are kept and a portion is missing. This table holds 90,000 to 130,000 clones, 88% found once. The source material was peripheral blood. The source of these receptors is a human donor in a cohort sampled during active COVID-19.

The rearrangement joins TRBV7-3 to TRBJ2-2, with D hard to call. Trimming shortened V by 2 bases and J by 0 bases, and 16 bases separated the two germline ends. This CDR3 contains 18 residues. From germline, CDR1 is SGHTA and CDR2 FQGTGA. CDR3 protein: CASSLLSRGSANTGELFF. The CDR3 nucleotides are TGTGCCAGCAGCTTACTTAGCAGAGGAAGCGCGAACACCGGGGAGCTGTTTTTT.

This chain links TRBV10-3 with TRBJ2-1; TRBD2 is a possible D gene (6 bases). The germline gives CDR1 ENHRY, CDR2 SYGVKD. This CDR3 has 14 amino acids. V was cut by 3 bases and J by 6 bases, with 12 bases left in between. The CDR3 sequence: CAISDASESNEQFF. CDR3 DNA: TGTGCCATCAGTGACGCTAGCGAGAGCAATGAGCAGTTCTTC.

The chain combines TRBV6-5 with TRBJ1-1; possibly TRBD1 for D (5 bases). The CDR3 is made up of 13 amino acids. Trimming took off 7 bases at V and 1 base at J, with 10 bases between the two ends. Germline values: CDR1 MNHEY, CDR2 SVGAGI. CDR3 amino acids: CASNRGTNTEAFF. As DNA, the CDR3 is TGTGCCAGCAATCGGGGGACGAACACTGAAGCTTTCTTT.

The chain has TRBV2 and TRBJ2-7, with a tentative D call TRBD1 (6 bases). V gave up 3 bases and J gave up 8 bases, with 23 bases separating them. Germline V gene sequence: CDR1 SNHLY, CDR2 FYNNEI. The CDR3 is made up of 16 amino acids. The CDR3, as DNA: TGTGCCAGCAGTGAGGCCAGGGGCGCAACCTACTGGAAGCAGTACTTC. Translation gives CASSEARGATYWKQYF.

This chain joins TRBV3-1 (or the pseudogene TRBV3-2) and TRBJ1-2; possible D gene TRBD1, 6 bases. This CDR3 has 15 amino acids. From germline, CDR1 is LGHDT and CDR2 YNNKEL (reference sequence). The V and J ends lost 3 bases and 13 bases respectively, with 24 bases between them. CDR3 in amino acids: CASSHAGGAIFLPTF. The CDR3 region has the DNA TGTGCCAGCAGCCACGCGGGGGGCGCGATCTTCCTGCCCACCTTC.

In its sample, this clone was seen once. CDR3 DNA sequence: TGTGCCAGCACCAACCCGGGACAGGGACGGGAGCAGTACTTC. Protein sequence: CASTNPGQGREQYF. The chain couples TRBV6-5 to TRBJ2-7; 9 bases align to TRBD1. The CDR3 consists of 14 residues. Germline V gene data show CDR1 as MNHEY and CDR2 as SVGAGI. The ends lost 7 bases at V and 7 bases at J; junction bases unmatched: 11.

The J gene is TRBJ1-6, the V gene TRBV11-2, with D possibly matching TRBD1 (5 bases). The germline V and J ends were trimmed by 0 bases and 9 bases, with 15 bases remaining between them. This CDR3 spans 16 amino acids. Looked up from germline, CDR1 is SGHAT and CDR2 is FQNNGV. For the CDR3, the DNA is TGTGCCAGCAGCTTAGATCGCAGGACACATGGTTCACCCCTCCACTTT. Protein: CASSLDRRTHGSPLHF.

V gene TRBV9 combines with J gene TRBJ1-3; no definite D call. The CDR3 spans 18 residues. CDR1 is SGDLS, CDR2 YYNGEE, per germline. Trimming removed 0 bases at V and 4 bases at J, with 20 bases between. The CDR3 sequence is CASSVELLDTYTGNTIYF. CDR3 coding DNA: TGTGCCAGCAGCGTAGAACTCCTCGACACATACACAGGAAACACCATATATTTT.

V and J are TRBV12-5 and TRBJ2-3, with 14 bases that match TRBD2. Germline values: CDR1 LGHNT, CDR2 FRNRAP. The CDR3 is 16 residues long. With 6 bases clipped from V and 3 bases from J, the junction kept 5 bases outside the gene matches. CDR3 protein: CASGSGTSGSTDTQYF. CDR3 nucleotides: TGTGCTAGTGGATCCGGGACTAGCGGGAGTACAGATACGCAGTATTTT.

The chain has TRBV12-2 and TRBJ1-4; whether TRBD1, the table's D call, matches the DNA was not checked. TRBV12-2 is an annotated pseudogene. There are 15 residues in the CDR3. The CDR3 loop reads CASRYWTGGNEKLFF. The CDR3 coding sequence is TGTGCAAGTCGCTACTGGACAGGGGGTAATGAAAAACTGTTTTTT.

This sequence joins TRBV27 and TRBJ2-1, with 8 bases that match TRBD1. CDR3 length equals 20 residues. V was pared by 5 bases and J by 6 bases, with 24 bases of the junction left unmatched. CDR1 is MNHEY, CDR2 SMNVEV, per germline (reference sequence). Here the CDR3 reads CASSPLFRETGVVPINEQFF. The CDR3 DNA reads as TGTGCCAGCAGTCCGTTATTCCGGGAGACAGGGGTGGTCCCAATCAATGAGCAGTTCTTC.

This rearrangement joins TRBV14 to TRBJ2-1; 7 bases agree with TRBD1. Germline loops: CDR1 SGHDN, CDR2 FVKESK. The length of the CDR3 is 15 residues. V was clipped by 4 bases and J by 6 bases; unmatched bases: 9. The chain's CDR3 is CASSRAGTVTNEQFF. The CDR3 coding sequence is TGTGCCAGCAGCCGAGCCGGGACAGTTACCAATGAGCAGTTCTTC.

The V and J genes are TRBV29-1 and TRBJ2-7; D ambiguous. Germline CDR1 and CDR2: SQVTM and ANQGSEA. Trimming stripped 1 base from V and 1 base from J, with 11 bases between. The CDR3 has 14 residues. The CDR3 here is CSVEGALPSYEQYF. Written as DNA, the CDR3 is TGCAGCGTTGAAGGAGCTCTGCCGTCCTACGAGCAGTACTTC.

Points on this clone: The sample has other DNA sequences that encode this CDR3 too. The chain combines TRBV19 with TRBJ2-7, with TRBD1 matching 8 bases. The junction had 2 bases not matched to a gene; V was cut back by 4 bases and J by 6 bases. The length of the CDR3 is 12 residues. From germline, CDR1 is LNHDA and CDR2 SQIVND (reference sequence). CDR3 bases: TGTGCCAGTAGTACCACAGGGGGCGAGCAGTACTTC. This gives the protein CASSTTGGEQYF.

CDR3 in DNA: TGTGCCAGCAGTGGTAGTCAGCCCCAGCATTTT. Amino acids: CASSGSQPQHF. The V call is TRBV28, the J call TRBJ1-5; D call uncertain. This CDR3 has 11 residues. Germline CDR1 and CDR2: MDHEN and SYDVKM. V gave up 5 bases and J gave up 6 bases, with 5 bases separating them.

The chain uses TRBV27 and TRBJ2-7, with 12 nucleotides matching TRBD2. The CDR3 consists of 14 residues. The V and J ends lost 5 bases and 5 bases, in that order; junction bases with no gene match: 4. Germline loops: CDR1 MNHEY, CDR2 SMNVEV (reference sequence). CDR3 sequence: CASSLAGGGNEQYF. The CDR3 DNA is TGTGCCAGCAGTCTAGCGGGAGGGGGAAACGAGCAGTACTTC.

The gene calls are TRBV27 and TRBJ1-3; D call uncertain. Trimming shortened V by 5 bases and J by 2 bases, and 13 bases separated the two germline ends. The CDR3 is 15 amino acids. CDR1 and CDR2 (germline): MNHEY, SMNVEV (reference sequence). DNA for the CDR3: TGTGCCAGCAGTCCATCCTCGGGGACTGGAAACACCATATATTTT. Its protein is CASSPSSGTGNTIYF.

This chain connects TRBV5-1 to TRBJ1-1, with 8 bases fitting TRBD1. V trimming: 6 bases; J trimming: 0 bases; junction bases outside the gene matches: 4. The germline V gene has CDR1 SGHRS and CDR2 YFSETQ. The CDR3 spans 14 residues. DNA of the CDR3: TGCGCCAGCATCGACAGGGGAATGAACACTGAAGCTTTCTTT. Protein product: CASIDRGMNTEAFF.